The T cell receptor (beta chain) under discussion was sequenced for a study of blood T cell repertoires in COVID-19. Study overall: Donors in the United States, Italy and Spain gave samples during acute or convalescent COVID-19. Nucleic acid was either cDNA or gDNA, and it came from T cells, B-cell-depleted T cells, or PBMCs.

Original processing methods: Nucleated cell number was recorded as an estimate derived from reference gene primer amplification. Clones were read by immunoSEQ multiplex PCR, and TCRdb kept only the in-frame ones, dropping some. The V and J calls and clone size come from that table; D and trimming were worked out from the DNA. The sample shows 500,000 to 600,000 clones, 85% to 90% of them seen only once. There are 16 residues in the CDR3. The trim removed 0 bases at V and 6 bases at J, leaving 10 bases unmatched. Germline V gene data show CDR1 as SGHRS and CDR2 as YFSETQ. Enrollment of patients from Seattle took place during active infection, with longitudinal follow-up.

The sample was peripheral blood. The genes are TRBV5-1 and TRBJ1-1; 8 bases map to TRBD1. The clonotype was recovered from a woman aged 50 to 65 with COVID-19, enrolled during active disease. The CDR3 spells CASSLGGHRGAPEAFF. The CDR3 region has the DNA TGCGCCAGCAGCTTGGGGGGGCACAGGGGGGCCCCTGAAGCTTTCTTT.